This T cell receptor (beta chain) was obtained from a study of blood T cell repertoires in COVID-19. Some clones are missing from TCRdb's copy, which holds only in-frame ones; the method was immunoSEQ multiplex PCR. The repertoire consists of about 350,000 clones, with more than 85% occurring once and the leading ten covering more than 0.9%. The CDR3 consists of 15 residues. Germline CDR1 is SEHNR and CDR2 is FQNEAQ (reference sequence). Deletions cut 5 bases from V and 2 bases from J, with 14 bases between. Specimen: PBMCs or T cells enriched from blood (not recorded which). This clonotype originated in a woman aged 30 to 39 who had recovered from COVID-19. The gene calls are TRBV7-9 and TRBJ2-3; possible D gene TRBD2, 6 bases. The CDR3 DNA follows: TGTGCCAGCAGCCCCCAGGGACTCTTCACAGATACGCAGTATTTT. As protein: CASSPQGLFTDTQYF.